This T cell receptor beta chain came from a study of T cells in Graves' hyperthyroidism and ophthalmopathy. Regarding the study as a whole: Researchers found most expanded thyroid clonotypes above 0.001 in blood as well. Ophthalmopathy got predicted by the model a median approximately six months before its onset.

RNA transcripts gave rise to amplified TCR beta CDR3 regions. TCR CDR3 underwent first-round RT-PCR with the HTBI primer set. TCRdb ran MiXCR on the multiplex PCR reads and lists one entry per CDR3 protein. The data show 410,000 or so distinct CDR3 sequences, with roughly 14% seen just once and less than 15% held by the top ten. In regard to this clonotype: As yet, its antigen is unknown.

This CDR3 is 15 amino acids long. Trimming took 2 bases from V and 2 from J; bases not matched to a gene: 4. Germline CDR1 and CDR2: MNHEY and SMNVEV (reference sequence). The sequenced material came from blood. The gene calls are TRBV27 and TRBJ2-7, with TRBD2 identical over 9 bases. The source of this sequence is a man between 18 and 35 years old with Graves' ophthalmopathy. Here the CDR3 reads CASSLERGAPYEQYF. In nucleotides, the CDR3 is TGTGCCAGCAGTTTAGAGCGGGGGGCCCCCTACGAGCAGTACTTC.